The text below deals with one T cell receptor beta chain. Its target is not known. A read error may explain this, as a much larger clone is one base away. Noted time point: newly diagnosed GD, antithyroid drugs for less than 3 months. With RNA extracted from PBMCs as input, the TCR library was made. The V gene lost 2 bases and the J gene lost 3 bases, with 11 bases spanning the gap. The CDR3 has 15 residues. Germline values: CDR1 LGHDT, CDR2 YNNKEL (reference sequence). The data are from a study of regulatory T cells in long-lasting Graves disease. Overall study findings and caveats: What was studied was peripheral blood only, and not thyroid tissue.

The authors built TCR beta libraries using iRepertoire HTBI primers and Arm-PCR of CDR3 regions. TCRdb recomputed calls from the multiplex PCR reads with MiXCR, one row per CDR3 protein. The sample includes about 420,000 distinct CDR3 sequences, around 15% of them seen just once. These data were also filed under a second study, of T cells in Graves' hyperthyroidism and ophthalmopathy. That study adds: Investigators excluded patients with uncontrolled infection, other autoimmune disease, pregnancy or lactation.

The receptor's source is a young woman with Graves disease. The sequencing here drew on peripheral blood mononuclear cells (PBMCs), taken at new diagnosis, from a patient treated with antithyroid drugs. The chain couples TRBV3-1 to TRBJ1-5; D is possibly TRBD1 (5 bases). This CDR3 reads CASSQPEGYNQPQHF. Here the CDR3 DNA reads TGTGCCAGCAGCCAACCTGAGGGGTACAATCAGCCCCAGCATTTT.